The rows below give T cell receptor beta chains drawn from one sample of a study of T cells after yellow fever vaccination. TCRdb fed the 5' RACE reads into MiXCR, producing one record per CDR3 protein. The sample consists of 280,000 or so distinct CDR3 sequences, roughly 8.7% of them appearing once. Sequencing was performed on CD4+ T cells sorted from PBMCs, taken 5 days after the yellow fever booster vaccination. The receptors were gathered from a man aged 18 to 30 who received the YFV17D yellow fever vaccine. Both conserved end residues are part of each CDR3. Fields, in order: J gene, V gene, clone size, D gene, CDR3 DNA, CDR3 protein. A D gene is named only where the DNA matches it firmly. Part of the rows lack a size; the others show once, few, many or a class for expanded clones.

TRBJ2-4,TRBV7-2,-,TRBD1,TGTGCCAGCAGCTTAACCGGACAGGGCGGACATGGGAGCCATTTCTTC,CASSLTGQGGHGSHFF
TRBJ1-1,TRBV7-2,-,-,TGTGCCAGCAGCTTCTCCGGGACAAACACTGAAGCTTTCTTT,CASSFSGTNTEAFF
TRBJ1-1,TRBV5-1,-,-,TGCGCCAGCAAAGCCAACCCTACAGGCACTGAAGCTTTCTTT,CASKANPTGTEAFF
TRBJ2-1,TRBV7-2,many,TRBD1,TGTGCCAGCAGCGCCGGGACAGGGGGGTACAATGAGCAGTTCTTC,CASSAGTGGYNEQFF
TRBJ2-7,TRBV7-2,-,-,TGTGCCAGCAGCTCCCAGGTGGCTAGTAAACCCTACGAGCAGTACTTC,CASSSQVASKPYEQYF
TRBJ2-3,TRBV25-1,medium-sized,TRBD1,TGTGCCAGCAGGAGGGGGACAGGCACAGATACGCAGTATTTT,CASRRGTGTDTQYF
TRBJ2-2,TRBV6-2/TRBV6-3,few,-,TGTGCCAGCAGTCCATCCCTCGCGAACACCGGGGAGCTGTTTTTT,CASSPSLANTGELFF
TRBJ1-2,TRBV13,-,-,TGTGCCAGCAGCACCCGAGACTATGGCTACACCTTC,CASSTRDYGYTF
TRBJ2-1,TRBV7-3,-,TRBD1,TGTGCCAGCAGCTCGTTCGCAATATTAAAACGGACAGGGGGGAGGAATGAGCAGTTCTTC,CASSSFAILKRTGGRNEQFF
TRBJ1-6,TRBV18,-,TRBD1,TGTGCCAGCTCGTCAGACAGGGGGGTTTCACCCCTCCACTTT,CASSSDRGVSPLHF
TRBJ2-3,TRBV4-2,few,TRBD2,TGTGCCAGCAGCCAAGACCGTCGGGGCGGGGGGGGAGATACGCAGTATTTT,CASSQDRRGGGGDTQYF
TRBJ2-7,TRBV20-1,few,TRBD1,TGCAGTGCACGGACAGGAACCTACGAGCAGTACTTC,CSARTGTYEQYF
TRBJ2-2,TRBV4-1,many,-,TGCGCCAGCAGCTTACTGGGGGGGGAGCTGTTTTTT,CASSLLGGELFF
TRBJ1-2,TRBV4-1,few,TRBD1,TGCGCCAGCAGCCACCCGGGACAGGGGTACGGCTACACCTTC,CASSHPGQGYGYTF
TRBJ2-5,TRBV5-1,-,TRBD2,TGCGCCAGCAGCTGGGGGGGACTAAAAGAGACCCAGTACTTC,CASSWGGLKETQYF
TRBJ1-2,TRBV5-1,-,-,TGCGCCAGCAGCCCCCTCTTACAGGGCACTAACTATGGCTACACCTTC,CASSPLLQGTNYGYTF
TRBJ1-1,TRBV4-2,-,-,TGTGCCAGCAGCCAAGATGTGGGGGTTACTGAAGCTTTCTTT,CASSQDVGVTEAFF
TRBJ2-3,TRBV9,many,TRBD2,TGTGCCAGCAAGCCCGCAGCGGGGGCCGATACGCAGTATTTT,CASKPAAGADTQYF
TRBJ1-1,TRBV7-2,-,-,TGTGCCAGCAGCGCCTTTGGGCCTGACAGGGAAGCTTTCTTT,CASSAFGPDREAFF
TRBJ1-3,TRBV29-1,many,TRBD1,TGCAGCGCGGGACAGACCCTCTCTGGAAACACCATATATTTT,CSAGQTLSGNTIYF
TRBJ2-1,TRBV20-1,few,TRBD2,TGCAGTGCCCCGGGACTAGGTTCCAATGAGCAGTTCTTC,CSAPGLGSNEQFF
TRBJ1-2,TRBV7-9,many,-,TGTGCCAGCAGCTCAGAATGGGGTAACTATGGCTACACCTTC,CASSSEWGNYGYTF